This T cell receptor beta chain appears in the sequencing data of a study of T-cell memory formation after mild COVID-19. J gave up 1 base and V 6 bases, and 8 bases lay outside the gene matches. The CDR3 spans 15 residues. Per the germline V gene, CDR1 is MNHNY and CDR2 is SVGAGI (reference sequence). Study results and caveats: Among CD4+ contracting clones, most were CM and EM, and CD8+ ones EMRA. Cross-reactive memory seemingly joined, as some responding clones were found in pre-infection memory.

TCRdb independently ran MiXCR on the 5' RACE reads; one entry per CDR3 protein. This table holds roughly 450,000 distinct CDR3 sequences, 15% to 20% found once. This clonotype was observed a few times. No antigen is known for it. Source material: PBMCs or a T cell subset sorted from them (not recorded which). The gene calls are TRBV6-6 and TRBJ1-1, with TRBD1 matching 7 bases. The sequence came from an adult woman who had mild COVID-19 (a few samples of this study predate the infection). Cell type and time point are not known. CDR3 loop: CASRQSRDRNTEAFF. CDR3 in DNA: TGTGCCAGCAGACAGAGCCGGGACAGGAACACTGAAGCTTTCTTT.